What follows are 10 T cell receptor beta chains derived from one specimen sequenced in a study of blood T cell repertoires in COVID-19. Using immunoSEQ multiplex PCR, the repertoire was profiled, and TCRdb retains in-frame clones only, with some absent. The top ten hold 14% of the sample, which has over 40,000 clones, approximately 82% seen once. Sequenced: peripheral blood. These receptors all come from a human donor in a cohort sampled during active COVID-19.

Notes on this clone: The identical CDR3 is also encoded by other nucleotide sequences in the sample. The CDR3 DNA reads as TGTGCCAGCAGCTTAGGTAGCGGGAGGTACGAGCAGTACTTC. Protein: CASSLGSGRYEQYF. The chain uses TRBV11-2 and TRBJ2-7, with 10 bases lining up with TRBD2. The CDR3 totals 14 residues. Trimming took 1 base from V and 4 from J; bases not matched to a gene: 1. Germline assignment: CDR1 SGHAT and CDR2 FQNNGV.

This clone was counted only a few times. V and J are TRBV7-2 and TRBJ1-2; 10 bases fit TRBD1. The V gene end was trimmed by 2 bases and the J gene end by 2 bases; junction bases not matched to a gene: 5. Per germline, CDR1 SGHTA and CDR2 FQGNSA. The CDR3 loop spans 16 amino acids. CDR3 sequence reads: CASSLNPGQGNYGYTF. The CDR3 nucleotides read TGTGCCAGCAGCTTAAACCCGGGACAGGGGAACTATGGCTACACCTTC.

This clone has a single count. V gene TRBV6-5 combines with J gene TRBJ2-5, with TRBD1 matching 9 bases. Germline assignment: CDR1 MNHEY and CDR2 SVGAGI. Trimming took 4 bases from V and 11 from J; bases not matched to a gene: 5. This CDR3 spans 12 amino acids. This chain's CDR3 is CASSSSGQGQYF. Here the CDR3 DNA reads TGTGCCAGCAGTTCCTCGGGACAGGGTCAGTACTTC.

The genes are TRBV5-8 and TRBJ2-1; a weak D match, TRBD2 (6 bases). Germline CDR1 SGHTS, CDR2 YDEGEE. V dropped 4 bases and J dropped 0 bases, with 17 bases sitting between them. This CDR3 has 17 residues. The CDR3 DNA follows: TGTGCCAGCAGCATGGAGGGACTCCTCGTCTCCTACAATGAGCAGTTCTTC. Translation: CASSMEGLLVSYNEQFF.

The chain carries TRBV25-1 and TRBJ2-3; D is possibly TRBD1 (6 bases). The germline V gene has CDR1 MGHDK and CDR2 SYGVNS. The CDR3 is 15 amino acids. Trimming stripped 2 bases from V and 4 bases from J, with 13 bases between. This chain's CDR3 is CASSETGRTSDTQYF. The CDR3 DNA sequence: TGTGCCAGCAGTGAAACAGGGCGCACGTCAGATACGCAGTATTTT.

The chain uses TRBV5-5 and TRBJ1-1, with D possibly matching TRBD1 (6 bases). V was cut by 2 bases and J by 0 bases, with 8 bases left in between. Germline loops: CDR1 SGHKS, CDR2 YYEKEE (reference sequence). The CDR3 extends over 14 amino acids. The CDR3 DNA sequence: TGTGCCAGCAGCTTAGGGACAATGAACACTGAAGCTTTCTTT. Translation: CASSLGTMNTEAFF.

The chain has TRBV6-5 and TRBJ2-7, with 8 bases that match TRBD1. V lost 6 bases and J lost 3; bases outside the gene matches: 10. The CDR3 totals 15 residues. Germline loops: CDR1 MNHEY, CDR2 SVGAGI. DNA of the CDR3: TGTGCCAGCAGCCCCGGGACAGGAGGGGACTACGAGCAGTACTTC. It encodes CASSPGTGGDYEQYF.

This clone was seen just once. The CDR3 nucleotides read TGTGCCAGCAGCGAGGACGGACTTAGGCACGAGCAGTACTTC. Translating gives CASSEDGLRHEQYF. The chain links TRBV6-2 or TRBV6-3 to TRBJ2-7; D might be TRBD2 (5 bases). The V and J ends lost 6 bases and 5 bases respectively, with 17 bases between them. Germline CDR1 reads MNHEY; CDR2 reads SVGEGT. The CDR3 totals 14 residues.

V is TRBV19 and J is TRBJ2-1; tentative D call: TRBD2 (6 bases). The CDR3 length is 14 residues. Germline CDR1 is LNHDA and CDR2 is SQIVND (reference sequence). The V and J ends lost 1 base and 8 bases respectively, with 12 bases between them. The CDR3 region has the DNA TGTGCCAGTAGTATAGGGGGAGGATTTGATGAGCAGTTCTTC. Encoded protein: CASSIGGGFDEQFF.

This clone is a singleton in its sample. V is TRBV19 and J is TRBJ2-7; 7 nucleotides align to TRBD2. Per the germline V gene, CDR1 is LNHDA and CDR2 is SQIVND (reference sequence). This CDR3 has 13 residues. After removal of 9 bases from V and 0 bases from J, the junction contained 5 bases not matched to a gene. The CDR3 DNA reads TGTGCCAGCCGGGGGGTACCCTCCTACGAGCAGTACTTC. Its protein is CASRGVPSYEQYF.